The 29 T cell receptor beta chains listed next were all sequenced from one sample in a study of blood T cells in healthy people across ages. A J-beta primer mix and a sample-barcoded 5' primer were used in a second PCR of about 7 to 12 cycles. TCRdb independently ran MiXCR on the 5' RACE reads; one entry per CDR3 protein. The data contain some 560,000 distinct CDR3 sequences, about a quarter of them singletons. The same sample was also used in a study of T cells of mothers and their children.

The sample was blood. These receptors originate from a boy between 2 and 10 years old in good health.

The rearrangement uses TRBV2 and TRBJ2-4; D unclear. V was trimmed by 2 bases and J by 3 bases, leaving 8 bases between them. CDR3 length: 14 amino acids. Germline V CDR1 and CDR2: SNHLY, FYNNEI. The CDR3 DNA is TGTGCCAGCAGTGAAAGACCGAACAAAAACATTCAGTACTTC. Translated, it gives CASSERPNKNIQYF.

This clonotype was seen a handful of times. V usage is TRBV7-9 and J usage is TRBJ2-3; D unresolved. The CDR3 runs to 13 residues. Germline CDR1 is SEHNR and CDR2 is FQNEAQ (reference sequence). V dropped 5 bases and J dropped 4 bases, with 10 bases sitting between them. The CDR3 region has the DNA TGTGCCAGCAGCCCACGCTCATCAGATACGCAGTATTTT. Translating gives CASSPRSSDTQYF.

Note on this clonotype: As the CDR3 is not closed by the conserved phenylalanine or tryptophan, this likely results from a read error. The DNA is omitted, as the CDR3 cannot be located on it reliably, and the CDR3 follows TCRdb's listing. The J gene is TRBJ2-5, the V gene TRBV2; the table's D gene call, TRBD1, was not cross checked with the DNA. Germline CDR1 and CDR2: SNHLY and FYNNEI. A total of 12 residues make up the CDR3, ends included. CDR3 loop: CACLGTGAEVIS.

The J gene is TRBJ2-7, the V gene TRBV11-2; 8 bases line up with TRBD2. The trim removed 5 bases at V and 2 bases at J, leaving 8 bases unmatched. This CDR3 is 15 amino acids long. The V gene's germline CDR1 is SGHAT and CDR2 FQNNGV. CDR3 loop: CASSHPGLGAYEQYF. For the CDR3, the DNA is TGTGCCAGCAGCCACCCGGGACTAGGGGCCTACGAGCAGTACTTC. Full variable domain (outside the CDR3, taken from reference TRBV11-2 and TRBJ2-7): EAGVAQSPRYKIIEKRQSVAFWCNPISGHATLYWYQQILGQGPKLLIQFQNNGVVDDSQLPKDRFSAERLKGVDSTLKIQPAKLEDSAVYLCASSHPGLGAYEQYFGPGTRLTVT.

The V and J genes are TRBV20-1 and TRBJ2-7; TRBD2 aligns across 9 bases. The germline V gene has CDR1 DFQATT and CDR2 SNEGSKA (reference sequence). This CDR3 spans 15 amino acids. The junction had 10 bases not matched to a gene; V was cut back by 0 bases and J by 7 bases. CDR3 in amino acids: CSAREELAGFGEQYF. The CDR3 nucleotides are TGCAGTGCTAGAGAGGAGCTAGCGGGGTTCGGGGAGCAGTACTTC.

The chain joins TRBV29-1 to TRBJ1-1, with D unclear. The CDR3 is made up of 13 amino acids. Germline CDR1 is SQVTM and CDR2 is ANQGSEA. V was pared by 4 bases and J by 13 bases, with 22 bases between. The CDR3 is CSVVRRQAEFGFF. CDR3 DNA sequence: TGCAGCGTTGTTCGGAGGCAGGCGGAATTTGGTTTCTTT.

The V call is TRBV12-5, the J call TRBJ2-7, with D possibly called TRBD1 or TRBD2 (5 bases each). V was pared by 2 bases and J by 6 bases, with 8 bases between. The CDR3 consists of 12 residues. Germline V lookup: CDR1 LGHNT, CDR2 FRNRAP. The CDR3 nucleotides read TGTGCTAGTGGTTTGCCAGGGACCGAGCAGTACTTC. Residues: CASGLPGTEQYF.

The CDR3 spells CASSRADTQYF. CDR3 coding DNA: TGTGCCAGCTCTCGGGCGGATACGCAGTATTTT. The chain carries TRBV7-9 and TRBJ2-3; D gene unclear. The ends were cut back, 8 bases at V and 6 bases at J, with 9 bases in the middle. CDR3 length: 11 amino acids. Germline V lookup: CDR1 SEHNR, CDR2 FQNEAQ (reference sequence).

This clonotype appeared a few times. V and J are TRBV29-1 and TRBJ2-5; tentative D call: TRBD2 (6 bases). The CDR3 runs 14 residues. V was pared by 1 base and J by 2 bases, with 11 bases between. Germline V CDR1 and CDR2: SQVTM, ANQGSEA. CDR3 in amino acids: CSVEVGREQETQYF. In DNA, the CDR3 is TGCAGCGTTGAAGTGGGCCGGGAGCAAGAGACCCAGTACTTC.

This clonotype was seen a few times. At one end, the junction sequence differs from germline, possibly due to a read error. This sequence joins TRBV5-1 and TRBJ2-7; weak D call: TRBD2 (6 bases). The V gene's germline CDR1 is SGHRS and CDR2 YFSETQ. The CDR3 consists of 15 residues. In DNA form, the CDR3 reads TGCGCCAGTAGCTTGAGGGGACTGGTTTCCTACGAGCAGTACTTC. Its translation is CASSLRGLVSYEQYF.

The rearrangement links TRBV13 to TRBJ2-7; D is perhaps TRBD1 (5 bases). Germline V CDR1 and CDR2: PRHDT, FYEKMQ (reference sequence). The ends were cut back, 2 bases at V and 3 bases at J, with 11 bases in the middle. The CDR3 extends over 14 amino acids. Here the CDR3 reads CASSLSDSFYEQYF. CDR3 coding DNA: TGTGCCAGCAGCTTATCTGACAGCTTCTACGAGCAGTACTTC.

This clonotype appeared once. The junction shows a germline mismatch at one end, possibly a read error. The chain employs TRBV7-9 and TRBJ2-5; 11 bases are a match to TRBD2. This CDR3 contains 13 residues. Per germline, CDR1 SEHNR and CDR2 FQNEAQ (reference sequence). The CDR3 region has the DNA TGTGCCAGCAGCTCGCTAGCGGGGGGTTTTCCGTTCTTC. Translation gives CASSSLAGGFPFF.

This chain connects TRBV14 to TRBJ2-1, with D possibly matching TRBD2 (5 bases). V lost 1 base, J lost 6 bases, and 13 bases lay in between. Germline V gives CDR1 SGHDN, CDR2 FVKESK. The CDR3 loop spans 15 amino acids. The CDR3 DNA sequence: TGTGCCAGCAGCCAAGGTACGGGGATCGGCAATGAGCAGTTCTTC. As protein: CASSQGTGIGNEQFF.

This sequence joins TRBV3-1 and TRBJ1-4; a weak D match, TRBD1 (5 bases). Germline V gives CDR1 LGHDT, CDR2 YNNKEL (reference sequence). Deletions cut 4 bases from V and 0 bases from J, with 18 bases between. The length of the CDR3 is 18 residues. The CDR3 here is CASSPRDGRYATNEKLFF. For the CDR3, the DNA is TGTGCCAGCAGCCCCCGGGACGGAAGATATGCAACTAATGAAAAACTGTTTTTT.

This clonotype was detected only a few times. The CDR3 DNA reads as TGCGCCAGCAGCTCAGGGGTAGCTAACTATGGCTACACCTTC. This gives the protein CASSSGVANYGYTF. This chain uses TRBV5-1 with TRBJ1-2; weak D call: TRBD1 (6 bases). Germline V gene data show CDR1 as SGHRS and CDR2 as YFSETQ. Trimming stripped 3 bases from V and 0 bases from J, with 9 bases between. This CDR3 spans 14 amino acids.

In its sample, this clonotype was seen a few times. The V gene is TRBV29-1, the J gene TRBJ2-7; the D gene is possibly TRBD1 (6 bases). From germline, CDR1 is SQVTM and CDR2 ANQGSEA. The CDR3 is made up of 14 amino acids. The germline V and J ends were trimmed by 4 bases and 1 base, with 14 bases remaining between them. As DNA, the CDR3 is TGCAGCGTTGTGCCTTGGGACAAGTCCTACGAGCAGTACTTC. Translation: CSVVPWDKSYEQYF.

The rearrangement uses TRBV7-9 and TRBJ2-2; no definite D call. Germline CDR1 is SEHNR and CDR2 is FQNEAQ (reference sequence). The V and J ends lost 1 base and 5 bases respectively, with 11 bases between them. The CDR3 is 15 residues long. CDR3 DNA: TGTGCCAGCAGCTTAGTTGGGATGTGGACCGGGGAGCTGTTTTTT. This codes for CASSLVGMWTGELFF.

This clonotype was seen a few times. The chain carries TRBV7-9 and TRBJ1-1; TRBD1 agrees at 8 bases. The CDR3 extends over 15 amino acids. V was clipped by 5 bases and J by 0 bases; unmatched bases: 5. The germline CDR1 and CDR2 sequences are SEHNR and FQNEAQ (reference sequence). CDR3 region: CASSARQGLNTEAFF. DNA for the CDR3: TGTGCCAGCAGCGCCCGACAGGGGTTGAACACTGAAGCTTTCTTT.

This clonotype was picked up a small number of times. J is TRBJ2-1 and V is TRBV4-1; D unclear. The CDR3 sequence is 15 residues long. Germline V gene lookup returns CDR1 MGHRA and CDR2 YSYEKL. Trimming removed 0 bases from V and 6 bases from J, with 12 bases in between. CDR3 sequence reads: CASSQDWRHPNEQFF. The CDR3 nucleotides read TGCGCCAGCAGCCAAGATTGGCGGCACCCCAATGAGCAGTTCTTC.

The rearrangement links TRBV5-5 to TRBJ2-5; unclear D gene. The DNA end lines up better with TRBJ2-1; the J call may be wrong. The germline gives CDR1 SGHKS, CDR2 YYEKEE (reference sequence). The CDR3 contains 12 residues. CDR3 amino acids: CASSLAAYEQFF. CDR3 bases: TGTGCCAGCAGCTTGGCGGCGTACGAGCAGTTCTTC.

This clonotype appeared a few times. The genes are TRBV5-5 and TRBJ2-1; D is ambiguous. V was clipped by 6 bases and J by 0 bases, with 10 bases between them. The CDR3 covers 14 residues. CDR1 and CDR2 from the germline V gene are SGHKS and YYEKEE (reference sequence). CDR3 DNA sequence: TGTGCCAGCAACCTCCCCTACTCCTACAATGAGCAGTTCTTC. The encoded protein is CASNLPYSYNEQFF.

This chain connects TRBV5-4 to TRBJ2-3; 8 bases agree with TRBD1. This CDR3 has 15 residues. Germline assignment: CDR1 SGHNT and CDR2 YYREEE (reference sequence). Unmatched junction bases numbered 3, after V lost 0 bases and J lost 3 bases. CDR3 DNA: TGTGCCAGCAGCTTGGACCAGGGGGCAACAGATACGCAGTATTTT. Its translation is CASSLDQGATDTQYF.

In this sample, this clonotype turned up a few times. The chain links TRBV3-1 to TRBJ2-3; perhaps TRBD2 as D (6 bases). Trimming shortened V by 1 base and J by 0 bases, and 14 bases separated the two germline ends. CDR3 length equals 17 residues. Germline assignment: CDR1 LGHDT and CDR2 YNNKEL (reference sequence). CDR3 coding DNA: TGTGCCAGCAGCCAAGGTCTGAGACTAGGAAGCACAGATACGCAGTATTTT. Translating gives CASSQGLRLGSTDTQYF.

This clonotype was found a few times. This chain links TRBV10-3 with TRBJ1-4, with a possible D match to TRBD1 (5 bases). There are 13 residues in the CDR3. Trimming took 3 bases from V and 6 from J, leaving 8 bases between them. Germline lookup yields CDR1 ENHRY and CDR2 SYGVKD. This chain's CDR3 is CAISDQGHEKLFF. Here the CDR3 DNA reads TGTGCCATCAGTGACCAGGGCCATGAAAAACTGTTTTTT.

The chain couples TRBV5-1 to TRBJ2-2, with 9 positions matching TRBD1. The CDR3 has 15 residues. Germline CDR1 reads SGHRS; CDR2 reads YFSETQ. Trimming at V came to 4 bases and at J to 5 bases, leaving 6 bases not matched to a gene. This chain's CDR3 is CASSPSGQGTGELFF. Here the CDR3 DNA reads TGCGCCAGCAGCCCCTCGGGACAGGGAACCGGGGAGCTGTTTTTT.

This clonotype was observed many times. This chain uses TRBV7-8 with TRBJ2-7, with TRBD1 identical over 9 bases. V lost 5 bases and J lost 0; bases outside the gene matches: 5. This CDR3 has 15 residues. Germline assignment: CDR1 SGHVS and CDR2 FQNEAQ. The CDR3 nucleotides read TGTGCCAGCAGCCCTCACAGGGGGCCCTCCTACGAGCAGTACTTC. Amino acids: CASSPHRGPSYEQYF.

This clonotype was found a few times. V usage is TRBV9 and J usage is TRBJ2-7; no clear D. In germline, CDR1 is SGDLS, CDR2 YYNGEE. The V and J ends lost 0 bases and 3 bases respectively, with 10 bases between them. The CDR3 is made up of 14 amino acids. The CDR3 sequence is CASSVATADYEQYF. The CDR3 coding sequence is TGTGCCAGCAGCGTAGCCACGGCCGACTACGAGCAGTACTTC.

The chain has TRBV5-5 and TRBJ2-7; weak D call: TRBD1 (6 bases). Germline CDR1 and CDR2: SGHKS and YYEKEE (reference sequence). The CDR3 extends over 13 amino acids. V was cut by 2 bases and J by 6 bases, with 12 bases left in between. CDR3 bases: TGTGCCAGCAGCTTCACAGGGAAGTCCGAGCAGTACTTC. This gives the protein CASSFTGKSEQYF.

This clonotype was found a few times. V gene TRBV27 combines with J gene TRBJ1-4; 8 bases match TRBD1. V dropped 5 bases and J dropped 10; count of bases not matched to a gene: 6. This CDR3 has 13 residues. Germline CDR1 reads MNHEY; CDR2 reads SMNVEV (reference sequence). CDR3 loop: CASSTGGSVKLFF. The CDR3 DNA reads TGTGCCAGCAGTACAGGGGGATCGGTAAAACTGTTTTTT.